The clone carrying this T cell receptor (beta chain) has a count of ten or more. From the 5' RACE reads, TCRdb called clonotypes with MiXCR, one entry per CDR3 protein. Among about 52,000 distinct CDR3 sequences listed, 11% were seen once. The sample belongs to a study of early T cells in non-severe SARS-CoV-2 infection. V lost 1 base and J lost 13, with 17 bases in between. CDR1 and CDR2 from the germline V gene are LGHNA and YNFKEQ. CDR3 size: 15 residues. The sample taken for sequencing was whole blood. The receptor comes from an adult who was a healthcare worker with PCR-confirmed SARS-CoV-2 infection or an uninfected control (not recorded which). The chain combines TRBV4-2 with TRBJ1-6, with D tentatively TRBD1 (6 bases). CDR3 DNA: TGTGCCAGCAGCCAAGCCCTGGGGGCGTATTTTCCCCTCCACTTT. Protein sequence: CASSQALGAYFPLHF.